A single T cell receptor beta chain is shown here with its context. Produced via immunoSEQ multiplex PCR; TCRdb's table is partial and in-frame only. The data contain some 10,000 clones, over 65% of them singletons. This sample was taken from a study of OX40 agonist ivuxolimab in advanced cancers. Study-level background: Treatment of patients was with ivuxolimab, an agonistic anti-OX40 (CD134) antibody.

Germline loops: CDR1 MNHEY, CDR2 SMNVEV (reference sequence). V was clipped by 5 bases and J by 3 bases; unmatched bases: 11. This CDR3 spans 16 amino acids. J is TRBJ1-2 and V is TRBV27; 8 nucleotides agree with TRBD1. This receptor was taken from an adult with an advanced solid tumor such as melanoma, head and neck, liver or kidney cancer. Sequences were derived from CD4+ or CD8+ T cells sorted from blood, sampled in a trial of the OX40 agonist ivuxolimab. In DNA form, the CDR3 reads TGTGCCAGCAGTCCCTATCAGGACAGGGTGGACTATGGCTACACCTTC. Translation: CASSPYQDRVDYGYTF.